The rows below give T cell receptor beta chains drawn from one sample of a study of spatial heterogeneity in lung cancer. TCRdb redid the calling of the 5' RACE reads with MiXCR, one entry per CDR3 protein. The data hold about 45,000 distinct CDR3 sequences, with approximately 12% observed a single time. The sample was PBMCs, taken at surgery. The receptors derive from a female donor with early-stage non-small cell lung cancer. CDR3s include the opening cysteine and the closing phenylalanine or tryptophan. Each record gives: CDR3 protein, CDR3 DNA, V gene, J gene, D gene, clone size. The D gene is left open where the match is weak. Clone sizes are given selectively: once, few, many, or a class where the clone is expanded.

CASKEAWTSLNYGYTF	TGTGCCAGCAAGGAGGCATGGACGTCCCTGAACTATGGCTACACCTTC	TRBV6-6	TRBJ1-2	-	-
CASSPPGPRLETQYF	TGTGCCAGCTCACCGCCGGGACCCAGGCTTGAGACCCAGTACTTC	TRBV18	TRBJ2-5	-	-
CASTRGGLATNEKLFF	TGTGCCAGCACCCGGGGGGGACTGGCAACTAATGAAAAACTGTTTTTT	TRBV6-6	TRBJ1-4	-	few
CASRDPPANSPLHF	TGTGCCAGCCGCGACCCTCCAGCTAATTCACCCCTCCACTTT	TRBV2	TRBJ1-6	-	-
CASSLRLMGTGRNTEAFF	TGTGCCAGCAGCTTACGGCTTATGGGGACAGGGCGGAACACTGAAGCTTTCTTT	TRBV7-2	TRBJ1-1	TRBD1	few
CASSSGLMPFMNTEAFF	TGCGCCAGCAGTTCCGGACTGATGCCTTTCATGAACACTGAAGCTTTCTTT	TRBV5-1	TRBJ1-1	-	many
CASSLELITPGGGPTDTQYF	TGTGCCAGCAGCTTGGAGCTTATCACTCCAGGCGGGGGGCCCACAGATACGCAGTATTTT	TRBV5-6	TRBJ2-3	TRBD2	-
CASSLEGGNPVYGYTF	TGCGCCAGCAGCTTGGAGGGGGGGAACCCGGTCTATGGCTACACCTTC	TRBV5-1	TRBJ1-2	-	-
CASSSRHQETQYF	TGTGCCAGCAGCTCCCGACACCAAGAGACCCAGTACTTC	TRBV7-9	TRBJ2-5	-	-
CASSEGLAGLSSTDTQYF	TGTGCCAGCAGCGAGGGACTAGCGGGGTTATCTAGCACAGATACGCAGTATTTT	TRBV5-5	TRBJ2-3	TRBD2	-
CASSSTGRSGYTF	TGTGCCAGCAGCTCGACAGGGAGGAGTGGCTACACCTTC	TRBV5-4	TRBJ1-2	TRBD1	-
CASSPGAGEEAFF	TGTGCCAGCAGCCCTGGTGCCGGCGAGGAAGCTTTCTTT	TRBV6-5	TRBJ1-1	-	few
CSVGTVNTEAFF	TGCAGCGTCGGGACAGTAAACACTGAAGCTTTCTTT	TRBV29-1	TRBJ1-1	TRBD1	few
CASSFPQQGTGANVLTF	TGTGCCAGCAGCTTCCCTCAGCAGGGTACAGGGGCCAACGTCCTGACTTTC	TRBV5-4	TRBJ2-6	-	-
CASRITGDQPQHF	TGTGCCAGCAGAATTACAGGGGATCAGCCCCAGCATTTT	TRBV12-3/TRBV12-4	TRBJ1-5	TRBD1	few
CASSPGAPNQPQHF	TGTGCCAGCAGCCCCGGGGCCCCCAATCAGCCCCAGCATTTT	TRBV12-3/TRBV12-4	TRBJ1-5	-	few
CASSAYEQYF	TGTGCCAGCAGCGCCTACGAGCAGTACTTC	TRBV11-2	TRBJ2-7	-	-
CASSNPSVRGNTEAFF	TGTGCCAGCAGTAACCCCTCAGTGAGGGGCAACACTGAAGCTTTCTTT	TRBV6-2/TRBV6-3	TRBJ1-1	-	many